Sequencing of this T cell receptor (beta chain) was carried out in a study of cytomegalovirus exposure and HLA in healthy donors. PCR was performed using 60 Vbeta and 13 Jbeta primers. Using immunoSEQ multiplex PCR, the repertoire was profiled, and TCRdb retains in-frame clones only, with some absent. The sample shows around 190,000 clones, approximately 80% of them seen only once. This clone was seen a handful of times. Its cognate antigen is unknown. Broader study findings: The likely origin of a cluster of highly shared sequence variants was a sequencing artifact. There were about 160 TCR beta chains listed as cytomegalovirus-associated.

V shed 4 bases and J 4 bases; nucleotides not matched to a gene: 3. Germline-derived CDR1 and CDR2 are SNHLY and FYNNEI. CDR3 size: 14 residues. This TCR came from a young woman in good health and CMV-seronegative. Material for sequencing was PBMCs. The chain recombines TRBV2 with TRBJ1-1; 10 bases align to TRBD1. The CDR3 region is CASSGRTGGTEAFF. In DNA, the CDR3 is TGTGCCAGCAGTGGGAGGACAGGGGGCACTGAAGCTTTCTTT.